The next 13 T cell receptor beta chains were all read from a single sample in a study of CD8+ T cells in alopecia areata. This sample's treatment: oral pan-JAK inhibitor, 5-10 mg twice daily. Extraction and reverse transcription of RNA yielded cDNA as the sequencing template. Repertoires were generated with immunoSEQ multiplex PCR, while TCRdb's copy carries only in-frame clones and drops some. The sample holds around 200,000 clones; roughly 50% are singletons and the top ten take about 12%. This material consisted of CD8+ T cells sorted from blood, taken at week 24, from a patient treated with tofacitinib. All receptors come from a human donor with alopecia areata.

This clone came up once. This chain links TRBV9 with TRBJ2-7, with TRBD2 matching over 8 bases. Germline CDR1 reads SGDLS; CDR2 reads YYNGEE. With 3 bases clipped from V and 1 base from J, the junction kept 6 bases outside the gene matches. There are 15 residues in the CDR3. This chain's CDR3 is CASSAGGGASYEQYF. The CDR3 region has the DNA TGTGCCAGCAGCGCCGGGGGGGGCGCGTCCTACGAGCAGTACTTC. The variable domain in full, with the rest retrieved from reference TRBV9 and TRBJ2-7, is DSGVTQTPKHLITATGQRVTLRCSPRSGDLSVYWYQQSLDQGLQFLIQYYNGEERAKGNILERFSAQQFPDLHSELNLSSLELGDSALYFCASSAGGGASYEQYFGPGTRLTVT.

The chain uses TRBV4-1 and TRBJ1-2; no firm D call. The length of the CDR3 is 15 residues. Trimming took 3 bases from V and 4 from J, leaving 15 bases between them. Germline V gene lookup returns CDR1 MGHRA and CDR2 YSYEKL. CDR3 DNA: TGCGCCAGCAGCCACCCCCCCGCCAGGACCTATGGCTACACCTTC. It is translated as CASSHPPARTYGYTF.

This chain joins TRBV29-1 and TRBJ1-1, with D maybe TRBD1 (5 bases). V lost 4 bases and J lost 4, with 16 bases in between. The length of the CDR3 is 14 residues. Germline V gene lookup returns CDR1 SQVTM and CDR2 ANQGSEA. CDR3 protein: CSVGVGGVGTEAFF. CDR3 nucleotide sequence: TGCAGCGTTGGGGTAGGAGGGGTGGGCACTGAAGCTTTCTTT. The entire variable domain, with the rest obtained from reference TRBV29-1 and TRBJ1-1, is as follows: SAVISQKPSRDICQRGTSLTIQCQVDSQVTMMFWYRQQPGQSLTLIATANQGSEATYESGFVIDKFPISRPNLTFSTLTVSNMSPEDSSIYLCSVGVGGVGTEAFFGQGTRLTVV.

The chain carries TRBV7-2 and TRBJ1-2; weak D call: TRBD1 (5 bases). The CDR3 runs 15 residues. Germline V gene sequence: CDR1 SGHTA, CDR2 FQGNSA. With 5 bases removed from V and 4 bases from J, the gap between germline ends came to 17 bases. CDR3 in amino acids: CASSPGTSPGYGYTF. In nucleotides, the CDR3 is TGTGCCAGCAGCCCTGGGACGTCCCCTGGCTATGGCTACACCTTC.

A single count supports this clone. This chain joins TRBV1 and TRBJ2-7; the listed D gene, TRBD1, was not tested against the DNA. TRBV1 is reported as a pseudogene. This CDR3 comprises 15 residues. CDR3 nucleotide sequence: TGCACCAGCAGCCATCAAGGACAGCCACCGTACGAGCAGTACTTC. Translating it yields CTSSHQGQPPYEQYF.

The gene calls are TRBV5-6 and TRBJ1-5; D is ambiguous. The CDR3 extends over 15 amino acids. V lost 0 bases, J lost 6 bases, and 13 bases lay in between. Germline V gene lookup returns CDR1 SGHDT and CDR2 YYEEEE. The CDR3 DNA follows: TGTGCCAGCAGCTTGGGGACGGGAAGCCTTCAGCCCCAGCATTTT. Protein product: CASSLGTGSLQPQHF.

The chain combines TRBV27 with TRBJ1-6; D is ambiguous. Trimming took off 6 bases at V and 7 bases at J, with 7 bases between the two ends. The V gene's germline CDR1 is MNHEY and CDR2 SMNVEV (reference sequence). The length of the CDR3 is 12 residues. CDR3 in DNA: TGTGCCAGCAGCAGCTCCAATTCACCCCTCCACTTT. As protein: CASSSSNSPLHF.

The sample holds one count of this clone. CDR3 in DNA: TGTGCCAGCAAACTCACAGGGGGAGACACCATATATTTT. It codes for CASKLTGGDTIYF. The rearrangement links TRBV11-2 to TRBJ1-3, with 8 bases lining up with TRBD1. The CDR3 covers 13 residues. Germline CDR1 reads SGHAT; CDR2 reads FQNNGV. Germline trimming cut 7 bases from V and 8 bases from J; bases unmatched to any gene: 7.

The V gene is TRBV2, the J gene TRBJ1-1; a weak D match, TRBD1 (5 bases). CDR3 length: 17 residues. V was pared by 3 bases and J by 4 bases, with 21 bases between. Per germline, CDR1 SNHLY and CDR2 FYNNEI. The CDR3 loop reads CASSDQVYGGVGTEAFF. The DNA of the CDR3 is TGTGCCAGCAGTGATCAGGTTTATGGAGGGGTAGGCACTGAAGCTTTCTTT. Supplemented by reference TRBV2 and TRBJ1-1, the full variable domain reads EPEVTQTPSHQVTQMGQEVILRCVPISNHLYFYWYRQILGQKVEFLVSFYNNEISEKSEIFDDQFSVERPDGSNFTLKIRSTKLEDSAMYFCASSDQVYGGVGTEAFFGQGTRLTVV.

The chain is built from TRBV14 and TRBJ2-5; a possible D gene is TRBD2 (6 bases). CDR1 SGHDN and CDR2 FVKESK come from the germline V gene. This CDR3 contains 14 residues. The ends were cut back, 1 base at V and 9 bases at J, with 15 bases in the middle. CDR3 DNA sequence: TGTGCCAGCAGCCAAGGCGGCCGCGGAGGGGCCCAGTACTTC. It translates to CASSQGGRGGAQYF. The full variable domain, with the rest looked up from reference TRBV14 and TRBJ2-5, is EAGVTQFPSHSVIEKGQTVTLRCDPISGHDNLYWYRRVMGKEIKFLLHFVKESKQDESGMPNNRFLAERTGGTYSTLKVQPAELEDSGVYFCASSQGGRGGAQYFGPGTRLLVL.

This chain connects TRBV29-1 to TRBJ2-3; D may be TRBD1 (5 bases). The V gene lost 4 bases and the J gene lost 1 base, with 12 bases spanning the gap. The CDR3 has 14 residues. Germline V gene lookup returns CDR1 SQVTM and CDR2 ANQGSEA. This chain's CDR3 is CSVADKMRTDTQYF. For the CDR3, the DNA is TGCAGCGTTGCGGACAAAATGCGCACAGATACGCAGTATTTT.

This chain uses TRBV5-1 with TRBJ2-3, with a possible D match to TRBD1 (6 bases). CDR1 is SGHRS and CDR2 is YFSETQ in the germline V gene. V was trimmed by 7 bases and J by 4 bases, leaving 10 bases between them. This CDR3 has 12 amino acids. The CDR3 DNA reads TGCGCCAGCTGGGCAGGGGCAGATACGCAGTATTTT. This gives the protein CASWAGADTQYF.

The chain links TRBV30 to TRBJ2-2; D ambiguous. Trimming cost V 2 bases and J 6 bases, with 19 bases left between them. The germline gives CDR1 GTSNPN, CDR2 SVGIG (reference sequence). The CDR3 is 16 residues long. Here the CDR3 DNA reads TGTGCCTGGAGTCCCCCTACAGCAAAGGGTGCCGGGGAGCTGTTTTTT. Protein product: CAWSPPTAKGAGELFF.